This T cell receptor beta chain was captured by sequencing in a study of graft-versus-host responses after intestinal transplantation. Study information: The recipients all started with anti-thymocyte globulin induction and then took tacrolimus and steroids for about 3 years.

Study-level findings and limits: Some patients had graft-donor T cell macrochimerism. In their allografts, the ratios of graft-versus-host to host-versus-graft T cell clones were high.

Produced via immunoSEQ multiplex PCR; TCRdb's table is partial and in-frame only. The table includes fewer than 85,000 clones, 89% detected once. Comment on this clone: What it recognizes is unknown.

V was clipped by 2 bases and J by 6 bases, with 17 bases between them. This CDR3 comprises 15 residues. CDR1 is SEHNR and CDR2 is FQNEAQ in the germline V gene (reference sequence). Sequenced material: unstimulated CD8+ T cells sorted from spleen or lymph node cells, taken before intestinal transplant. J is TRBJ2-7 and V is TRBV7-9; possible D gene TRBD2, 6 bases. The clonotype was recovered from a human donor who received an intestinal transplant. The CDR3 protein is CASSLSRDSHLEQYF. CDR3 DNA sequence: TGTGCCAGCAGCTTAAGCCGGGACTCCCACCTCGAGCAGTACTTC.